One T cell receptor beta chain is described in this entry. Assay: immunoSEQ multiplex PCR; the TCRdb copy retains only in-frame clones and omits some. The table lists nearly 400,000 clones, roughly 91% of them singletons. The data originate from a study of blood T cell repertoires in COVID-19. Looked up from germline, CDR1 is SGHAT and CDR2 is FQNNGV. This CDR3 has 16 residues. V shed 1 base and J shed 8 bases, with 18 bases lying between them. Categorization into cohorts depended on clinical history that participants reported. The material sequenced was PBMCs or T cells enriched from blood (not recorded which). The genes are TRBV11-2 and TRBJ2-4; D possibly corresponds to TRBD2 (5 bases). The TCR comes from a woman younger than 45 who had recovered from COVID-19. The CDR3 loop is CASSLVSAAGRYIQYF. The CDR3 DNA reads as TGTGCCAGCAGCTTAGTGTCAGCGGCCGGGCGGTACATTCAGTACTTC.